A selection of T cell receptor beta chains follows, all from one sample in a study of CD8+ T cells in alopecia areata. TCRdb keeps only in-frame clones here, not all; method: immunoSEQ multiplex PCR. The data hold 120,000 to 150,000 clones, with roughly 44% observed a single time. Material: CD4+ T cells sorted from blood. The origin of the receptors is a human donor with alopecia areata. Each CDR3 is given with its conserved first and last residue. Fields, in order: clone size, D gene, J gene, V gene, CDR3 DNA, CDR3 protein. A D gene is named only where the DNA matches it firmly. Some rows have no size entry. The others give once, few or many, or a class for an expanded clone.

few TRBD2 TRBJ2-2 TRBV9 TGTGCCAGCAGCCCTCCAGGGACTAGCGGGACCGGGGAGCTGTTTTTT CASSPPGTSGTGELFF
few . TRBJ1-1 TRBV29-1 TGCAGCGCCGAGGAACAGGGTAACACTGAAGCTTTCTTT CSAEEQGNTEAFF
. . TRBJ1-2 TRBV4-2 TGTGCCAGCAGCCAAGTGGCGGAGACCTACACCTTC CASSQVAETYTF
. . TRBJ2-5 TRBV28 TGTGCCAGCAGTTTTGTTTCCGAGGGGGAGACCCAGTACTTC CASSFVSEGETQYF
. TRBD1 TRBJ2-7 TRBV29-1 TGCAGCGTTGGGGACAGGCGAGCCTACGAGCAGTACTTC CSVGDRRAYEQYF
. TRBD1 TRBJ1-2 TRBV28 TGTGCCAGCACTGGGGCAGGGGGTGCTAACTATGGCTACACCTTC CASTGAGGANYGYTF
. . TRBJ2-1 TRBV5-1 TGCGCCAGCAGCCGGGAGCCCTACAATGAGCAGTTCTTC CASSREPYNEQFF
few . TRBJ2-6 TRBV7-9 TGTGCCAGCAGCTTGGGTGGCCGGGCCAACGTCCTGACTTTC CASSLGGRANVLTF
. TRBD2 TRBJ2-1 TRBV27 TGTGCCAGCAGTACTATAGCGGGGGGGTACAATGAGCAGTTCTTC CASSTIAGGYNEQFF
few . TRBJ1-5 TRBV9 TGTGCCAGCAGCGTTGACAATCGAAACAATCAGCCCCAGCATTTT CASSVDNRNNQPQHF
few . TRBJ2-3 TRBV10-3 TGTGCCATCAGTGGAATGCAGGGTATCACAGATACGCAGTATTTT CAISGMQGITDTQYF
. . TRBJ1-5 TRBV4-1 TGCGCCAGCAGCCAATTCCTAACAGGGATTTTGGAGCCCCAGCATTTT CASSQFLTGILEPQHF
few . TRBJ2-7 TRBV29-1 TGCAGCGCTAGCATGACAGGCGCCTACGAGCAGTACTTC CSASMTGAYEQYF
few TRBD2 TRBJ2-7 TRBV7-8 TGTGCCAGCAGCCTGATGGGACTAGGAGATTACGAGCAGTACTTC CASSLMGLGDYEQYF
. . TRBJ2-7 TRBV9 TGTGCCGTATGTCGAGGCACCTCGTACGAGCAGTACTTC CAVCRGTSYEQYF
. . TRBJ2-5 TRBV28 TGTGCCAGCAGTTTAGTACAGCCAGGAGAGACCCAGTACTTC CASSLVQPGETQYF
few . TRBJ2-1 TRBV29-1 TGCAGCGTTGAGGGGCGGATCTCCTACAATGAGCAGTTCTTC CSVEGRISYNEQFF
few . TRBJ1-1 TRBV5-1 TGCGCCAGCAGCACCAGAGCGAACACTGAAGCTTTCTTT CASSTRANTEAFF
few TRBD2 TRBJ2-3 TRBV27 TGTGCCAGCAGAGCCAGCGGGAGGCAGTATTTT CASRASGRQYF
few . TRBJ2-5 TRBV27 TGTGCCAGCAGAATAGAGGGGGGTGTGACCCAGTACTTC CASRIEGGVTQYF
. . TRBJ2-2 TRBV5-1 TGCGCCAGCAGCCCATCGTGGTCCTTTCGGGAGCTGTTTTTT CASSPSWSFRELFF
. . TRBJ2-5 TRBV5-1 TGCGCCAGCAGGGTTAACGTAGGAGAGGGAGAGACCCAGTACTTC CASRVNVGEGETQYF